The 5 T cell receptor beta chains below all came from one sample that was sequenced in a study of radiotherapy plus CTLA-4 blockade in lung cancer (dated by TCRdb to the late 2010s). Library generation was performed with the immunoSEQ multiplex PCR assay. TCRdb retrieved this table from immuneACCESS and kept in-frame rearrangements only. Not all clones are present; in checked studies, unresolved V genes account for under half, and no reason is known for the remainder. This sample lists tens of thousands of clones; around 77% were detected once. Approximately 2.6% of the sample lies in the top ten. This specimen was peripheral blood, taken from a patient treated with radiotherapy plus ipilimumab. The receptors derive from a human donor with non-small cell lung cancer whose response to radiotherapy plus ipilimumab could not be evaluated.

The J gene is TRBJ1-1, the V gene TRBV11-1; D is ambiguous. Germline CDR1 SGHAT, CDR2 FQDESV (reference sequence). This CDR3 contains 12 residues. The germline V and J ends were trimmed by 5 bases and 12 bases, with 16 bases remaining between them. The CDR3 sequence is CASSANWESTFF. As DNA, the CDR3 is TGTGCCAGCAGCGCAAACTGGGAGTCGACTTTCTTT.

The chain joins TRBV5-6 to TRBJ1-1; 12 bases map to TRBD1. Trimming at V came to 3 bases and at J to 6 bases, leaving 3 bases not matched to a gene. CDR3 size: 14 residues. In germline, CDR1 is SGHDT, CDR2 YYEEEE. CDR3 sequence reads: CASSWGQGASEAFF. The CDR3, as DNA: TGTGCCAGCAGCTGGGGACAGGGGGCATCTGAAGCTTTCTTT.

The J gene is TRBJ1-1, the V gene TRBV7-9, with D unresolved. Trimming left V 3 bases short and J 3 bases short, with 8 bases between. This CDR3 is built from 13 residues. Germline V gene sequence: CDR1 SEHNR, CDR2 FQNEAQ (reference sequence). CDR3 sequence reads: CASSFTEDTEAFF. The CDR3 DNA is TGTGCCAGCAGCTTTACGGAGGACACTGAAGCTTTCTTT.

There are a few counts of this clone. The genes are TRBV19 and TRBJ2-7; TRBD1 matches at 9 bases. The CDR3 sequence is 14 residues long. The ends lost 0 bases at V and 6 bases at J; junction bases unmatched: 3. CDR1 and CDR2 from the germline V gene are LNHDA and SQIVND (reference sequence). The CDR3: CASSIDVDRGEQYF. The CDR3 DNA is TGTGCCAGTAGTATAGACGTGGACAGGGGCGAGCAGTACTTC.

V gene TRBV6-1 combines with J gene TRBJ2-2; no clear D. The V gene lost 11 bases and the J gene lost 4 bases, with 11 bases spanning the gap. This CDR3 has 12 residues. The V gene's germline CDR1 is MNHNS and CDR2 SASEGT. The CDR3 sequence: CAAQTTTGELFF. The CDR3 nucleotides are TGTGCCGCACAAACTACCACCGGGGAGCTGTTTTTT.